The subject of this entry is one TCR beta chain. This record belongs to a study of technical replicates of blood from a few donors. TCRdb's table, derived via immunoSEQ multiplex PCR, lists solely in-frame clones and lacks some. The sample lists 75,000 to 95,000 clones, 95% occurring once. The V end was cut by 1 base, the J end by 0 bases, with 14 bases between. CDR3 length equals 16 residues. Germline CDR1 is SGHNT and CDR2 is YYREEE (reference sequence). The chain couples TRBV5-4 to TRBJ2-7, with a tentative D call TRBD1 (6 bases). The receptor comes from a human donor in good health. The sample taken for sequencing was T cells isolated from PBMCs. The CDR3 sequence: CASSLPGQLSSYEQYF. DNA for the CDR3: TGTGCCAGCAGCTTGCCGGGACAACTGAGCTCCTACGAGCAGTACTTC.